This paragraph reports one TCR beta chain. Its antigen specificity is not known. There are no base qualities to consult, and no much larger clone falls within one base. This entry comes from a study of shared T cell receptors in the human thymus (dated by TCRdb to about 2021). About the study as a whole: The study examined how self-reactive, shared T-cell receptor alpha chains are generated in the human thymus.

The library was obtained by the immunoSEQ multiplex PCR assay. This is the immuneACCESS table as TCRdb keeps it, with only in-frame sequences that have V and J called. A part of the clones is gone; compared with another copy, unresolved V genes explain less than half, and the rest is unexplained. The table for this sample lists just under 550,000 clones; 75% to 80% of them were counted only once. 0.013% of the sample lies in the top ten. Sequences MDHEN (CDR1) and SYDVKM (CDR2) are obtained from the germline V gene. From V the trimming removes 4 bases and from J it removes 3 bases, while the gene matches leave 9 bases of the junction unaccounted for. Taken from cysteine to phenylalanine, the CDR3 has 16 residues. The CDR3 DNA has 48 bases and is translated from base 1. The same sample was also studied in work on human thymus T cells. The second paper states: The donors were immunologically healthy infants in Finland who had open corrective cardiac surgery for congenital heart defects. The thymus tissue came from surgical resects taken out during corrective cardiac surgery. Both the thymic and the peripheral blood repertoires appeared to show biased V and J gene segment usage. The related research reported highly overlapping thymic TCR repertoires among unrelated individuals. The study described the TCR alpha and beta repertoires in roughly 8 infant thymus samples and four matching peripheral blood samples. Donor ages ranging from roughly 6 to 244 days were recorded, and a handful of male and a couple of female infants were included in the cohort. Thymocytes were mechanically released from the tissue and were stored as pellets of about 9-33 million cells at -70 degrees C. A QIAsymphony instrument was used to extract genomic DNA from the frozen cell pellets. The immunoSEQ multiplex PCR assay was used to amplify the TCRB and TCRAD loci from a standardized amount of quality-controlled genomic DNA. Amplicons spanned the V(D)J region at a length sufficient to cover the CDR3 and identify V and J genes. Amplicon sequencing was performed on an Illumina platform through the commercial immunoSEQ service. Primer bias and sequencing errors were corrected as previously described, and TCRAD and TCRB were defined on the basis of the IMGT database. The repertoires were analysed using immunoSEQ Analyzer 3.0 and VDJTools for basic statistics, V/J segment usage, diversity estimates, rarefaction and pairwise overlap. To estimate diversity, the Chao1, ChaoE, Efron-Thisted, Shannon and inverse Simpson indices were applied, and diversity was also estimated on datasets down-sampled to the smallest sample. Repertoire overlap was assessed by strict matching of CDR3 nucleotide sequence, V gene and J gene, and clustering was done by Jaccard-based multidimensional scaling. On average, thymus samples gave hundreds of thousands of unique TCRB clonotypes, whereas blood samples gave some 84,000.

This receptor was taken from a boy under two years old with a congenital heart defect. Donor details come from another sample of the same person, matched by shared clones. The rearranged chain carries TRBV28 and TRBJ2-7; TRBD1 fits 10 bases in the junction. Material: thymocytes. The sequenced DNA: TGTGCCAGCAGTTCCCCCCCCGACAGGGGGCACTACGAGCAGTACTTC. Translated, this is CASSSPPDRGHYEQYF.